The rows below give T cell receptor beta chains drawn from one sample of a study of blood T cell repertoires in COVID-19. TCRdb's copy holds only in-frame clones and misses some; the assay was immunoSEQ multiplex PCR. This sample has roughly 150,000 clones, with under 80% found just once. Sequences were obtained from peripheral blood. These receptors all come from a man aged 55-75 years with acute or convalescent COVID-19. Each CDR3 is given without its conserved first and last residue. The D gene is left open where the match is weak. Rows may omit the clone size; those that give it use once, few, many or a size class.

TRBJ1-6 | TRBV13 | - | - | ASSSAERNNSPLH
TRBJ2-3 | TRBV11-2 | - | - | ASSFGGTTDTQY
TRBJ1-1 | TRBV6-5 | - | - | ASSFSWGDTEAF
TRBJ2-4 | TRBV4-1 | - | - | ASSQDPTGTLPWD
TRBJ2-1 | TRBV18 | TRBD2 | - | ASSPLAGDDGNEQF
TRBJ2-1 | TRBV5-1 | - | - | ASRSTGDNEQF
TRBJ2-7 | TRBV9 | - | once | ASSVGSRPGEQY
- | TRBV7-2 | TRBD2 | - | ASSLLAGRVPYEQY
TRBJ2-7 | TRBV24-1 | TRBD1 | - | ATAGQGVPEQY
TRBJ2-5 | TRBV7-8 | TRBD1 | - | ASTTRWGTNRGLKETQY
TRBJ2-5 | TRBV5-8 | - | - | ASSPTVQETQY
TRBJ2-1 | TRBV15 | TRBD1 | - | ATSRGQGRSYNEQF
TRBJ2-5 | TRBV18 | - | few | ASSPSGLEQGTQY
TRBJ1-1 | TRBV7-8 | - | - | ASLGGLDTEAF
TRBJ2-5 | TRBV5-4 | TRBD1 | - | ASSRRDRGQETQY
TRBJ1-4 | TRBV5-1 | TRBD1 | - | ASSLQGQGNEKLF
TRBJ2-7 | TRBV28 | - | few | ASSFSRPRQAYEQY
TRBJ2-5 | TRBV5-1 | - | - | ASSLGYGLETQY
TRBJ2-1 | TRBV19 | - | - | ASSVSFGSGRNEQF
TRBJ2-1 | TRBV29-1 | TRBD1 | few | SVERRDRVNEQF
TRBJ1-2 | TRBV25-1 | - | - | ASSVGENGYT
TRBJ1-5 | TRBV28 | - | - | ASRAHNDQPQH
TRBJ1-6 | TRBV7-8 | - | - | ASSLAGASPLH
TRBJ1-3 | TRBV7-2 | - | once | ASSAQGGNTIY